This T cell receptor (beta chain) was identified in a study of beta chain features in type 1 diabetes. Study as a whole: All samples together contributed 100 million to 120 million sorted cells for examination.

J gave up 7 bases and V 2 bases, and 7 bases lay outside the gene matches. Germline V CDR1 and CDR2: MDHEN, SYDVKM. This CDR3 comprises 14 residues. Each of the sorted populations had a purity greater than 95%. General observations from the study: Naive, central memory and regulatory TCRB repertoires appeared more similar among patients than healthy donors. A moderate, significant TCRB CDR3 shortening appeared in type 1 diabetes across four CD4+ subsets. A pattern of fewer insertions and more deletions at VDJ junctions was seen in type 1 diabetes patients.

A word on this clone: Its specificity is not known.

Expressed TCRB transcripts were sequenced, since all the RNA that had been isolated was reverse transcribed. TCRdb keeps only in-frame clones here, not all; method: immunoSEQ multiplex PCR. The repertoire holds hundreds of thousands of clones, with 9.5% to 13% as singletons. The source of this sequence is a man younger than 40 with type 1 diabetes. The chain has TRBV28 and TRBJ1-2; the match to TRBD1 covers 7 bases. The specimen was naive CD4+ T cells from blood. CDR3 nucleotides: TGTGCCAGCAGTTTAGGTGGGACAGTCGGTGGCTACACCTTC. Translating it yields CASSLGGTVGGYTF.